These T cell receptor beta chains were read from a single sample in a study of shared clonotypes between healthy human individuals. Some clones are missing from TCRdb's copy, which holds only in-frame ones; the method was immunoSEQ multiplex PCR. The repertoire consists of under 2.5 million clones, with just under 95% occurring once and the leading ten covering around 0.38%. Material: naive CD4+ T cells from PBMCs. These receptors all come from a man between 18 and 35 years old in good health. Some clones in this sample may be carry-over from other donors' samples. CDR3s include the opening cysteine and the closing phenylalanine or tryptophan. A D gene is named only where the DNA matches it firmly. The size field is filled for only some rows; it gives once, few, many or a size class.

size,V,J,D,DNA,CDR3
.,TRBV15,TRBJ2-7,.,TGTGCCACCAGTAGGGGGATAGAATCCTACGAGCAGTACTTC,CATSRGIESYEQYF
.,TRBV6-5,TRBJ1-2,.,TGTGCCAGCAGTCGCGACAGACTCTATGGCTACACCTTC,CASSRDRLYGYTF
.,TRBV25-1,TRBJ1-4,TRBD1,TGTGCCAGCAGTGATGGGGCAGGGGGTGAAAAACTGTTTTTT,CASSDGAGGEKLFF
few,TRBV6-1,TRBJ1-3,.,TGTGCCAGCAGTGAACGGGGGGCTGGAAACACCATATATTTT,CASSERGAGNTIYF
few,TRBV6-4,TRBJ2-2,.,TGTGCCAGCAGTGACTCGCCGTCGGCGAACACCGGGGAGCTGTTTTTT,CASSDSPSANTGELFF
few,TRBV6-6,TRBJ1-5,TRBD1,TGTGCCAGCAGTTGGGACAGCAATAGCAATCAGCCCCAGCATTTT,CASSWDSNSNQPQHF
once,TRBV5-1,TRBJ1-1,.,TGCGCCAGCAGCAGAGAATCAGGGAGATTGAACACTGAAGCTTTCTTT,CASSRESGRLNTEAFF
.,TRBV7-6,TRBJ2-3,.,TGTGCCAGCAGCTTAATTCGGGGGGCAGCGCAGTATTTT,CASSLIRGAAQYF
.,TRBV20-1,TRBJ1-3,.,TGCAGTGCGGGGCCTGGAAACACCATATATTTT,CSAGPGNTIYF
.,TRBV4-1,TRBJ1-4,.,TGCGCCAGCAGCCAAGCGGTCCCTAATGAAAAACTGTTTTTT,CASSQAVPNEKLFF
.,TRBV6-1,TRBJ1-1,.,TGTGCCAGCAGCAGGACTGCCACTGAAGCTTTCTTT,CASSRTATEAFF
.,TRBV7-6,TRBJ2-1,TRBD2,TGTGCCAGCAGCTTAAGCGATGGCGGGAGGAGTTGGTACAATGAGCAGTTCTTC,CASSLSDGGRSWYNEQFF
.,TRBV2,TRBJ1-2,.,TGTGCCAGCAGTGAAAGATTCCGGGGAGGCTACACCTTC,CASSERFRGGYTF
.,TRBV2,TRBJ1-1,.,TGTGCCAGCAGTGGAGACGGTGAAGCTTTCTTT,CASSGDGEAFF
.,TRBV20-1,TRBJ2-5,.,TGCAGTGCTAGCTTGGCGGAGACCCAGTACTTC,CSASLAETQYF
few,TRBV9,TRBJ2-1,.,TGTGCCAGCAGCTACAGAGCTTCGGCGGGTGAGCAGTTCTTC,CASSYRASAGEQFF
.,TRBV11-2,TRBJ1-3,.,TGTGCCAGCAGCCCCCCCGGCAGCAAGGATGGAAACACCATATATTTT,CASSPPGSKDGNTIYF
.,TRBV15,TRBJ1-2,.,TGTGCCACCAGCAGAACCGTCCGCGGAGGGGATGGCTACACCTTC,CATSRTVRGGDGYTF
.,TRBV5-1,TRBJ1-1,.,TGCGCCAGCAGCAAGGACAGCACTGAAGCTTTCTTT,CASSKDSTEAFF
few,TRBV18,TRBJ1-1,.,TGTGCCAGCTCACCTCTCGATGGGGCTTTCTTT,CASSPLDGAFF
.,TRBV30,TRBJ2-7,TRBD2,TGTGCCTGGAGGGAAAGGCCTACTAGCGGGTCCAACTTGCAGTACTTC,CAWRERPTSGSNLQYF
once,TRBV28,TRBJ2-2,.,TGTGCCAGCAGTCCCCCAAGAGGTTTTGGCACCGGGGAGCTGTTTTTT,CASSPPRGFGTGELFF
.,TRBV7-2,TRBJ2-7,TRBD2,TGTGCCAGCAGCTTCTTTACTAGCGGGGGCTCCTACGAGCAGTACTTC,CASSFFTSGGSYEQYF
.,TRBV9,TRBJ1-5,.,TGTGCCAGCAGCCCAGCCGACGATCAGCCCCAGCATTTT,CASSPADDQPQHF
few,TRBV30,TRBJ1-1,.,TGTGCCTGGAGAGAGGGGTCCACTGAAGCTTTCTTT,CAWREGSTEAFF
.,TRBV6-1,TRBJ2-1,TRBD1,TGTGCCACCAGGGGGACAGGGGACTACAATGAGCAGTTCTTC,CATRGTGDYNEQFF
.,TRBV9,TRBJ2-2,.,TGTGCCAGCAGCGTTTCACAGGGAGGAACCGGGGAGCTGTTTTTT,CASSVSQGGTGELFF
.,TRBV7-2,TRBJ1-5,TRBD1,TGTGCCAGCAGCAGGGACAGGGCTCAGCCCCAGCATTTT,CASSRDRAQPQHF
.,TRBV2,TRBJ2-5,TRBD2,TGTGCCAGCAGTGGACCGTGGACTAGCGGCCAAGAGACCCAGTACTTC,CASSGPWTSGQETQYF
.,TRBV29-1,TRBJ2-7,TRBD2,TGCAGCGTCGGGCTAGCGGGAGCACCTTACGAGCAGTACTTC,CSVGLAGAPYEQYF
.,TRBV19,TRBJ1-1,.,TGTGCCAGTAGTATCAACGGGGGAACTGAAGCTTTCTTT,CASSINGGTEAFF
.,TRBV27,TRBJ2-7,TRBD2,TGTGCCAGCAGTTTTAAGGCGGGAGGGACCTACGAGCAGTACTTC,CASSFKAGGTYEQYF
.,TRBV5-1,TRBJ2-1,TRBD2,TGCGCCAGCAGCCCCATAGCGGGACTTTACAATGAGCAGTTCTTC,CASSPIAGLYNEQFF
.,TRBV6-6,TRBJ1-1,.,TGTGCCAGCAGTTACGTCCAGGGTAACACTGAAGCTTTCTTT,CASSYVQGNTEAFF
.,TRBV5-4,TRBJ1-2,.,TGTGCCAGCAGCCTAAGGGGGTTCTATGGCTACACCTTC,CASSLRGFYGYTF
.,TRBV4-1,TRBJ2-3,.,TGCGCCAGCAGCCAAGCAATCGGCCCAGATACGCAGTATTTT,CASSQAIGPDTQYF
.,TRBV30,TRBJ2-3,.,TGTGCCTGGAGTAAAGGATACGGGAGAATTACAGATACGCAGTATTTT,CAWSKGYGRITDTQYF
.,TRBV5-1,TRBJ2-1,TRBD2,TGCGCCAGCAGCGGTAGCGGGATAGAGTACAATGAGCAGTTCTTC,CASSGSGIEYNEQFF
.,TRBV6-1,TRBJ1-2,TRBD1,TGTGCCAGCAGTGAAACCCAGGGACAGGGGACACCTAACTATGGCTACACCTTC,CASSETQGQGTPNYGYTF
once,TRBV15,TRBJ1-1,.,TGTGCCACCAGCACGGACAGGAACACTGAAGCTTTCTTT,CATSTDRNTEAFF
.,TRBV6-5,TRBJ1-1,.,TGTGCCAGCAGCTACGCTTTCCCTTTGGAAGCTTTCTTT,CASSYAFPLEAFF
.,TRBV14,TRBJ2-1,TRBD1,TGTGCCAGCAGCCAAGTTGGGACAGGGTTTGGGAATGAGCAGTTCTTC,CASSQVGTGFGNEQFF
.,TRBV19,TRBJ1-1,.,TGTGCCAGTAGTAAGTTTGTGGGAGTTAGGACTGAAGCTTTCTTT,CASSKFVGVRTEAFF
.,TRBV27,TRBJ1-1,TRBD1,TGTGCCAGCAGTTTATATGGGACAGCGAACACTGAAGCTTTCTTT,CASSLYGTANTEAFF
.,TRBV5-1,TRBJ2-7,TRBD2,TGCGCCAGCAGCGGCAGAGCGGGAGGGCCAGGCGAGCAGTACTTC,CASSGRAGGPGEQYF
.,TRBV19,TRBJ2-7,.,TGTGCCAGTAGTAGGGTTTATAGGACCAGCTACGAGCAGTACTTC,CASSRVYRTSYEQYF
.,TRBV27,TRBJ2-1,.,TGTGCCAGCGGGACAAGTTCCTACAATGAGCAGTTCTTC,CASGTSSYNEQFF
.,TRBV15,TRBJ2-6,.,TGTGCCACCAGCAGAGGGGCGTTCTCTGGGGCCAACGTCCTGACTTTC,CATSRGAFSGANVLTF
.,TRBV10-3,TRBJ2-2,TRBD2,TGTGCCATCAGTGAGTCGGTGTTGGGAGGGGCGAACACCGGGGAGCTGTTTTTT,CAISESVLGGANTGELFF
few,TRBV4-2,TRBJ1-2,TRBD1,TGTGCCAGCAGCCAAGGGGGGACAGGGAACTATGGCTACACCTTC,CASSQGGTGNYGYTF
.,TRBV28,TRBJ2-2,.,TGTGCCAGCAGTTTACTTCCCGGCAGGACAAATACCGGGGAGCTGTTTTTT,CASSLLPGRTNTGELFF
.,TRBV10-3,TRBJ2-1,TRBD1,TGTGCCATCAGGGAACACGATGGGACAGAGGAAGACAATGAGCAGTTCTTC,CAIREHDGTEEDNEQFF
.,TRBV14,TRBJ2-1,TRBD2,TGTGCCAGCAGCCAACTCCTAGCGGGAGGGGGAAATGAGCAGTTCTTC,CASSQLLAGGGNEQFF
.,TRBV28,TRBJ2-6,.,TGTGCCAGCAGTTTTTTAGTCTCTGGGGCCAACGTCCTGACTTTC,CASSFLVSGANVLTF
few,TRBV5-1,TRBJ1-1,TRBD1,TGCGCCAGCAGCTTGCAGGGACAGGGGGCGAACACTGAAGCTTTCTTT,CASSLQGQGANTEAFF